This T cell receptor (beta chain) was recovered during a study of cytomegalovirus exposure and HLA in healthy donors. Findings and caveats of the study: It was likely that a cluster of highly shared sequence variants was a sequencing artifact. It was assumed in the presence/absence analyses that sequencing depth was roughly uniform across donors.

Germline-derived CDR1 and CDR2 are MDHEN and SYDVKM. This CDR3 has 14 residues. V lost 6 bases to trimming and J lost 8 bases; unmatched junction nucleotides: 8. Primers for the PCR totalled 60 Vbeta and 13 Jbeta. Only in-frame clones appear in the TCRdb table, and some are missing; sequencing was by immunoSEQ multiplex PCR. The table shows 100,000 or so clones, with around 71% occurring only once. Comment on this clone: Its antigen remains unknown.

The receptor's source is a man aged 30-40 years in good health and CMV-seronegative. The material sequenced was PBMCs. The chain joins TRBV28 to TRBJ2-1; 9 nucleotides align to TRBD2. The CDR3 loop is CASRGGRAKDEQFF. CDR3 nucleotides: TGTGCCAGCAGAGGCGGGAGGGCCAAGGATGAGCAGTTCTTC.